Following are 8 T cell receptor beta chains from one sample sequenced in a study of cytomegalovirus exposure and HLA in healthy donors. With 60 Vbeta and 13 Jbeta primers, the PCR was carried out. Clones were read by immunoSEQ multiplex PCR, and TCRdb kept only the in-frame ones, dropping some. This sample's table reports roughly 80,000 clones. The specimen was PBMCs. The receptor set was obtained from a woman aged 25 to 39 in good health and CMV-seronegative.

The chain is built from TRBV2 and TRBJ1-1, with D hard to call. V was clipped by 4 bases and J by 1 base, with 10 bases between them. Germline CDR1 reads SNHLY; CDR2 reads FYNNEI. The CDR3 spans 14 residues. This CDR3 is CASSVAGTNTEAFF. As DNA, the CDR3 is TGTGCCAGCAGTGTAGCGGGCACGAACACTGAAGCTTTCTTT.

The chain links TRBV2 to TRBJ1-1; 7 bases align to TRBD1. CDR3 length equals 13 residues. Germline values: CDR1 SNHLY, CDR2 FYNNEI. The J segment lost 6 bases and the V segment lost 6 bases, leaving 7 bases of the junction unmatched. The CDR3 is CASSNLGTAEAFF. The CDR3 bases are TGTGCCAGCAGCAATCTCGGGACAGCTGAAGCTTTCTTT.

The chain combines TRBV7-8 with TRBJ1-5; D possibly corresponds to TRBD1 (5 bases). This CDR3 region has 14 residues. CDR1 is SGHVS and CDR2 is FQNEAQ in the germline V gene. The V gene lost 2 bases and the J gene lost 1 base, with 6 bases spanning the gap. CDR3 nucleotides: TGTGCCAGCAGCTTAACAGGAAGCAATCAGCCCCAGCATTTT. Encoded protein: CASSLTGSNQPQHF.

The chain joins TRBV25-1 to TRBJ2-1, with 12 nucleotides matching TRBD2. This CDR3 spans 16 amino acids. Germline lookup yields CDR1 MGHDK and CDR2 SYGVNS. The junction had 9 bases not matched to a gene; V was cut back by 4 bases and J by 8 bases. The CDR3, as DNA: TGTGCCAGCAGTGGGCAGACTAGCGGGAGAGCTGATGAGCAGTTCTTC. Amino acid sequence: CASSGQTSGRADEQFF.

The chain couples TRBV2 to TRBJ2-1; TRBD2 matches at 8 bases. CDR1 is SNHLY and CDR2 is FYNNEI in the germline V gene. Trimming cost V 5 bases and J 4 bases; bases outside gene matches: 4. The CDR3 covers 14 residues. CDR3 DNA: TGTGCCAGCAGTCCTACTAGCGGTTACAATGAGCAGTTCTTC. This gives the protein CASSPTSGYNEQFF.

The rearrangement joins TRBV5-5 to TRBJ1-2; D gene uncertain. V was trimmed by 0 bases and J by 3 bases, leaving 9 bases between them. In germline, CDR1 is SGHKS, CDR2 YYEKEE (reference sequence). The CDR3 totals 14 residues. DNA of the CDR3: TGTGCCAGCAGCTTGGGTGCAGTCCACTATGGCTACACCTTC. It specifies CASSLGAVHYGYTF.

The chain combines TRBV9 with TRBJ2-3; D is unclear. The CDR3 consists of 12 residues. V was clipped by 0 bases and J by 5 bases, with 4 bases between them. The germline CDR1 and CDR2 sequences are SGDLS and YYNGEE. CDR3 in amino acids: CASSVAGDTQYF. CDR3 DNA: TGTGCCAGCAGCGTAGCAGGAGATACGCAGTATTTT.

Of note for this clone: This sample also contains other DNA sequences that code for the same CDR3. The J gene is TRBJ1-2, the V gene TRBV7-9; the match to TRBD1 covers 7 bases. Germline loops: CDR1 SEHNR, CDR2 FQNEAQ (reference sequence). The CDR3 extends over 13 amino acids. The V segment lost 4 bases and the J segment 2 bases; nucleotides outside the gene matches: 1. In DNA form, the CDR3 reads TGTGCCAGCAGCTCGACAGGGAACTATGGCTACACCTTC. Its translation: CASSSTGNYGYTF.